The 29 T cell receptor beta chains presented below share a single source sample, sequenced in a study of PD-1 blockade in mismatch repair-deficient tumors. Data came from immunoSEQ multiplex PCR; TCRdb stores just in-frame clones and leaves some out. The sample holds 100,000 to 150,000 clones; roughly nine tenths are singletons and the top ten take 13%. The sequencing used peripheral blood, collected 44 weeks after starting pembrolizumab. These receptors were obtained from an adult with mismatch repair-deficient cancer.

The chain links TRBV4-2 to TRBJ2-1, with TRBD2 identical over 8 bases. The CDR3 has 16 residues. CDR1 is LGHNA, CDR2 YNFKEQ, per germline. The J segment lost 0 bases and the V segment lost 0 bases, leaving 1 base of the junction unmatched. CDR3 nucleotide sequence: TGTGCCAGCAGCCAAGAAACTAGCGGCTCCTACAATGAGCAGTTCTTC. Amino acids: CASSQETSGSYNEQFF.

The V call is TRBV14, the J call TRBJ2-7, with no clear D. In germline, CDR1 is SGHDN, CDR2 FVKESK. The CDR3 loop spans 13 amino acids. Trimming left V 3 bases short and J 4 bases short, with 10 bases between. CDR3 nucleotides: TGTGCCAGCAGCCAGTTGGGCGAGTACGAGCAGTACTTC. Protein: CASSQLGEYEQYF.

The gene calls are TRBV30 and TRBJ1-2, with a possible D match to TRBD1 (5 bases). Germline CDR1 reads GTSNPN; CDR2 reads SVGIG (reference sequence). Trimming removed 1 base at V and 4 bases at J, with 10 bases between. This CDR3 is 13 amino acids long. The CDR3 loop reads CAWSGAGTYGYTF. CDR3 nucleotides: TGTGCCTGGAGTGGGGCAGGGACCTATGGCTACACCTTC. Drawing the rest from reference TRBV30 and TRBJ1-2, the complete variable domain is SQTIHQWPATLVQPVGSPLSLECTVEGTSNPNLYWYRQAAGRGLQLLFYSVGIGQISSEVPQNLSASRPQDRQFILSSKKLLLSDSGFYLCAWSGAGTYGYTFGSGTRLTVV.

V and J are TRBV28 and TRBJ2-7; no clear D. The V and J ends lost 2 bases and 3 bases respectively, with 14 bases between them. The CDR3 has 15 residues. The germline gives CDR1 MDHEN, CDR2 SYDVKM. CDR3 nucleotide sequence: TGTGCCAGCAGTTTAAGGATGGCAGCTTTCTACGAGCAGTACTTC. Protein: CASSLRMAAFYEQYF.

CDR3 region: CASSELGGRTSTDTQYF. As DNA, the CDR3 is TGTGCCAGCAGTGAACTGGGCGGGCGAACTAGCACAGATACGCAGTATTTT. The chain joins TRBV2 to TRBJ2-3; a weak D match, TRBD2 (5 bases). V was pared by 2 bases and J by 0 bases, with 15 bases between. CDR1 and CDR2 from the germline V gene are SNHLY and FYNNEI. There are 17 residues in the CDR3.

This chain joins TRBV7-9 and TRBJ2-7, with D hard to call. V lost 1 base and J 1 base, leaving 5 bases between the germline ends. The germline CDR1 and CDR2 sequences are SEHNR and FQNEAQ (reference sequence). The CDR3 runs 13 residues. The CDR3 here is CASSLESSYEQYF. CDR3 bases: TGTGCCAGCAGCTTAGAGTCATCCTACGAGCAGTACTTC. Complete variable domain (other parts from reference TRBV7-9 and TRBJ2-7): DTGVSQNPRHKITKRGQNVTFRCDPISEHNRLYWYRQTLGQGPEFLTYFQNEAQLEKSRLLSDRFSAERPKGSFSTLEIQRTEQGDSAMYLCASSLESSYEQYFGPGTRLTVT.

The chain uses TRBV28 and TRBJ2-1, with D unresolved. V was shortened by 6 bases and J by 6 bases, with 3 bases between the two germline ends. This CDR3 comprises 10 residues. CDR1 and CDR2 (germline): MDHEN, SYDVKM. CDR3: CASSLNEQFF. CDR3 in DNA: TGTGCCAGCAGCCTCAATGAGCAGTTCTTC.

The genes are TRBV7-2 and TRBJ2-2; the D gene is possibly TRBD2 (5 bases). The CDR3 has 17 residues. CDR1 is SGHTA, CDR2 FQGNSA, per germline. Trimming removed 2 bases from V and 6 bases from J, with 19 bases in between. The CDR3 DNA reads TGTGCCAGCAGCTTAAGTTTTGGCACTAGTGGCGCCGGGGAGCTGTTTTTT. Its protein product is CASSLSFGTSGAGELFF.

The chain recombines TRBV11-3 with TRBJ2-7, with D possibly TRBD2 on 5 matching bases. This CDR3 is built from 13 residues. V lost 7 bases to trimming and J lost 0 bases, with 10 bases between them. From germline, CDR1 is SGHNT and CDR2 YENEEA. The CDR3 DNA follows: TGTGCCAGCACCTACGGGGACTCCTACGAGCAGTACTTC. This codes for CASTYGDSYEQYF.

CDR3 sequence: CASSDDRGRRPYGYTF. In DNA form, the CDR3 reads TGTGCCAGCAGTGACGACAGGGGGCGCCGCCCCTATGGCTACACCTTC. The rearrangement joins TRBV6-1 to TRBJ1-2; 10 nucleotides align to TRBD1. Germline V gives CDR1 MNHNS, CDR2 SASEGT. CDR3 size: 16 residues. V lost 3 bases, J lost 4 bases, and 8 bases stayed unmatched.

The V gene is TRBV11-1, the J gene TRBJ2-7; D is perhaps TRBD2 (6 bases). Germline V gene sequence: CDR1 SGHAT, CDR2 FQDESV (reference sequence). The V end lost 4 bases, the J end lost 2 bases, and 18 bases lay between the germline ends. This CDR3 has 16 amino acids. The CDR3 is CASSSPVASATYEQYF. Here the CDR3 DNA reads TGTGCCAGCAGCTCCCCGGTTGCTAGCGCAACCTACGAGCAGTACTTC.

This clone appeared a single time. This CDR3 reads CASSESSRNTEAFF. The CDR3 nucleotides read TGTGCCAGCAGTGAATCTTCACGAAACACTGAAGCTTTCTTT. The chain employs TRBV25-1 and TRBJ1-1; the D is unclear. The V end was cut by 1 base, the J end by 2 bases, with 8 bases between. CDR1 and CDR2 (germline): MGHDK, SYGVNS. The CDR3 totals 14 residues.

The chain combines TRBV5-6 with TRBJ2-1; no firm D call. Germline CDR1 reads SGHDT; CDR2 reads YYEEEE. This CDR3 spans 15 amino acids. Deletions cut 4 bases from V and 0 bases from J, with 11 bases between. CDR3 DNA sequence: TGTGCCAGCAGCCCAAACTTGATCTCCTACAATGAGCAGTTCTTC. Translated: CASSPNLISYNEQFF.

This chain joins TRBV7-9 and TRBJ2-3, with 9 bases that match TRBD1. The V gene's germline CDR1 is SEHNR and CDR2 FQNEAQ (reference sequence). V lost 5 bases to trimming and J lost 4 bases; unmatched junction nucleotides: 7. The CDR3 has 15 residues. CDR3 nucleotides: TGTGCCAGCAGCAGACGGGACAGGGTGGCAGATACGCAGTATTTT. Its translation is CASSRRDRVADTQYF.

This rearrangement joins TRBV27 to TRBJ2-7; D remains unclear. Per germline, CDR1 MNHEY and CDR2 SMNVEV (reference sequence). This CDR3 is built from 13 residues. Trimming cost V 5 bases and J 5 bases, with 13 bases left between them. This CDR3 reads CASSITSVHEQYF. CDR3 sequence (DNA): TGTGCCAGCAGTATAACTTCGGTCCACGAGCAGTACTTC.

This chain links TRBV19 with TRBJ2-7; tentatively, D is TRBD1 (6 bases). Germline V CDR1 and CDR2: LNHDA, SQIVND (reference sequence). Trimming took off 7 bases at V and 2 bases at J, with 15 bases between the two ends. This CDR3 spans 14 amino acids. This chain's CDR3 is CASTPGQGTYEQYF. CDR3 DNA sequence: TGTGCCAGTACCCCCGGGCAGGGGACCTACGAGCAGTACTTC.

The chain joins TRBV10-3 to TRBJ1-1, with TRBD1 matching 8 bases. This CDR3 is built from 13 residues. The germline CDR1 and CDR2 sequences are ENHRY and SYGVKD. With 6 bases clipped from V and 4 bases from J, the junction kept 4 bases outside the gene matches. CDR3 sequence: CAIRGQGGTEAFF. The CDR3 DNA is TGTGCCATCAGAGGACAGGGAGGCACTGAAGCTTTCTTT.

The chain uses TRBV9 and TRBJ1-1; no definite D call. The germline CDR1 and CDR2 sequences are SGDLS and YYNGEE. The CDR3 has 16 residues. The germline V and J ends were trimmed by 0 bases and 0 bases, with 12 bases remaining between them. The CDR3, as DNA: TGTGCCAGCAGCGTAGGAGGCGGAACCCTGAACACTGAAGCTTTCTTT. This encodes CASSVGGGTLNTEAFF.

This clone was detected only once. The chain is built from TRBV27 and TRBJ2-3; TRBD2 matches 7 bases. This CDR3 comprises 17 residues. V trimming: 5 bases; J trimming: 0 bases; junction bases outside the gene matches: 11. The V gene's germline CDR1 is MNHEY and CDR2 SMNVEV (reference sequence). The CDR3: CASSPAGVGVSTDTQYF. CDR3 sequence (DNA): TGTGCCAGCAGTCCCGCGGGAGTCGGGGTTAGCACAGATACGCAGTATTTT.

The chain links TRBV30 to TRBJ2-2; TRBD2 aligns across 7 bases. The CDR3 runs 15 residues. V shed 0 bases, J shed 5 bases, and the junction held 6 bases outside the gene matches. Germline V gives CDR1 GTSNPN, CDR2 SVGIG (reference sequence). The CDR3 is CAWSVLAGHTGELFF. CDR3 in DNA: TGTGCCTGGAGTGTGTTAGCGGGCCATACCGGGGAGCTGTTTTTT.

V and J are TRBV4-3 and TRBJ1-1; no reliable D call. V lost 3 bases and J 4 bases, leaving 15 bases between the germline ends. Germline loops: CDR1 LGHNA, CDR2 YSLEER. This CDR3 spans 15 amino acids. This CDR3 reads CASSHRAAWGTEAFF. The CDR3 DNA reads TGCGCCAGCAGCCACCGAGCCGCATGGGGCACTGAAGCTTTCTTT.

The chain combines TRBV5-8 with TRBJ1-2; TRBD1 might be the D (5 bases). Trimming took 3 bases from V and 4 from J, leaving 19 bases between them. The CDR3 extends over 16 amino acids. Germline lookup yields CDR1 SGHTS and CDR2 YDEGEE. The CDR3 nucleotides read TGTGCCAGCAGCTCTCCACAGGCCGGGGTTGGCTATGGCTACACCTTC. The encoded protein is CASSSPQAGVGYGYTF.

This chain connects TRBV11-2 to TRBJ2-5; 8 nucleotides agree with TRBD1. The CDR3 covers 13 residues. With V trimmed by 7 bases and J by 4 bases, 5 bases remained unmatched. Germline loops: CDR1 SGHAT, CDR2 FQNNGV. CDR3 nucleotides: TGTGCCAGCACCGGCGGACAGGGAGAGACCCAGTACTTC. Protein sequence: CASTGGQGETQYF.

Here the CDR3 reads CASSIVYPDMNTEAFF. CDR3 sequence (DNA): TGTGCCAGTAGTATAGTTTATCCGGATATGAACACTGAAGCTTTCTTT. This sequence joins TRBV19 and TRBJ1-1; D ambiguous. Germline loops: CDR1 LNHDA, CDR2 SQIVND (reference sequence). The V gene lost 1 base and the J gene lost 0 bases, with 12 bases spanning the gap. The CDR3 length is 16 residues.

The CDR3: CASSWGTGGNYEQYF. DNA of the CDR3: TGTGCCAGCAGTTGGGGAACAGGTGGGAACTACGAGCAGTACTTC. The rearrangement joins TRBV6-5 to TRBJ2-7; maybe TRBD1 (5 bases). The length of the CDR3 is 15 residues. In germline, CDR1 is MNHEY, CDR2 SVGAGI. The V gene lost 4 bases and the J gene lost 3 bases, with 16 bases spanning the gap.

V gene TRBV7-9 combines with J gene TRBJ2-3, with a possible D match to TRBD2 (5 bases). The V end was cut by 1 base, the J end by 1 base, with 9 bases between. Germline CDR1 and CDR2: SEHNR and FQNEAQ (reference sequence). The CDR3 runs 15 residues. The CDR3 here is CASSLGGLRTDTQYF. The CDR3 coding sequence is TGTGCCAGCAGCTTAGGAGGGCTTCGCACAGATACGCAGTATTTT.

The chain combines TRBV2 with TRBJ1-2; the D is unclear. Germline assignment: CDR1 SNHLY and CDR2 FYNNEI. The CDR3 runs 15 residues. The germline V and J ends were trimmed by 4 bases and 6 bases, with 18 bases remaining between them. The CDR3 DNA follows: TGTGCCAGCAGTGTGGTGTTGAAGGGTACGGATGGCTACACCTTC. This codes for CASSVVLKGTDGYTF. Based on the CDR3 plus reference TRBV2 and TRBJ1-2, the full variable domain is EPEVTQTPSHQVTQMGQEVILRCVPISNHLYFYWYRQILGQKVEFLVSFYNNEISEKSEIFDDQFSVERPDGSNFTLKIRSTKLEDSAMYFCASSVVLKGTDGYTFGSGTRLTVV.

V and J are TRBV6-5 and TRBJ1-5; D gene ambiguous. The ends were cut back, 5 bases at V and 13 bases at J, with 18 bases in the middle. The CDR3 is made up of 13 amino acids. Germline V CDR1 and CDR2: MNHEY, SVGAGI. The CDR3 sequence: CASSHLAMRPQHF. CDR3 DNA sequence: TGTGCCAGCAGTCACCTCGCCATGCGGCCTCAGCATTTT.

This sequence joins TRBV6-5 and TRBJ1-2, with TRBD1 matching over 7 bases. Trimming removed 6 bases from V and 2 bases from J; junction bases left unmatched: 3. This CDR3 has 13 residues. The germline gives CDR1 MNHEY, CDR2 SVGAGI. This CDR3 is CASRPGQNYGYTF. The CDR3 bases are TGTGCCAGCAGGCCGGGACAGAACTATGGCTACACCTTC.